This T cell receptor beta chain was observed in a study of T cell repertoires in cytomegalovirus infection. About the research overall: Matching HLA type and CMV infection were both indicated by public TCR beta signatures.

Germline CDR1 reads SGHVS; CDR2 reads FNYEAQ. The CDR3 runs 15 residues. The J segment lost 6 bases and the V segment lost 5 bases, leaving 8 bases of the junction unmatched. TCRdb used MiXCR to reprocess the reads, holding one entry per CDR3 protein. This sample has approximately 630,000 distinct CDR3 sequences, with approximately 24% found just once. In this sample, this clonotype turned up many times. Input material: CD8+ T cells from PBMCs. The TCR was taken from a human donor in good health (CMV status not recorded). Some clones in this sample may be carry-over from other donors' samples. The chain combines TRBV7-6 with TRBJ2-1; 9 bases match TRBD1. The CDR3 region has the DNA TGTGCCAGCAGCCCGACAGGGGGAATATTCAATGAGCAGTTCTTC. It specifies CASSPTGGIFNEQFF.